The 17 T cell receptor beta chains presented below share a single source sample, sequenced in a study of blood T cell repertoires in COVID-19. Clones were read by immunoSEQ multiplex PCR, and TCRdb kept only the in-frame ones, dropping some. Of roughly 54,000 clones in the sample, under 90% were seen once. The sequencing sample was made of peripheral blood. The receptors derive from a man aged 50 or older with acute or convalescent COVID-19.

The chain is built from TRBV10-2 and TRBJ1-2; 7 bases are shared with TRBD1. This CDR3 is 14 amino acids long. From germline, CDR1 is WSHSY and CDR2 SAAADI. The ends lost 6 bases at V and 4 bases at J; junction bases unmatched: 8. The CDR3 DNA reads as TGCGCCAGCAGGGGGACAGTCGTAGGCTATGGCTACACCTTC. Translated: CASRGTVVGYGYTF.

The rearrangement joins TRBV6-6 to TRBJ1-4; D is undetermined. V shed 10 bases and J shed 1 base, with 4 bases lying between them. Germline V gene sequence: CDR1 MNHNY, CDR2 SVGAGI (reference sequence). This CDR3 spans 11 amino acids. The CDR3 nucleotides read TGTGCCACCGGAACTAATGAAAAACTGTTTTTT. This encodes CATGTNEKLFF.

The genes are TRBV7-9 and TRBJ1-6; no definite D call. Trimming took off 2 bases at V and 8 bases at J, with 13 bases between the two ends. The CDR3 length is 15 residues. From germline, CDR1 is SEHNR and CDR2 FQNEAQ (reference sequence). The CDR3 nucleotides read TGTGCCAGCAGCTTACGCGCGGGAGTGGATTCACCCCTCCACTTT. The encoded protein is CASSLRAGVDSPLHF.

The rearrangement links TRBV3-1 (or the pseudogene TRBV3-2) to TRBJ2-5; 10 nucleotides agree with TRBD1. The CDR3 is 14 amino acids. J gave up 5 bases and V 10 bases, and 10 bases lay outside the gene matches. CDR1 and CDR2 from the germline V gene are LGHDT and YNNKEL (reference sequence). The CDR3 sequence is CATSSRDRGETQYF. CDR3 in DNA: TGTGCCACTTCGTCCCGGGACAGGGGCGAGACCCAGTACTTC.

The V call is TRBV29-1, the J call TRBJ1-1; D gene uncertain. Trimming left V 3 bases short and J 1 base short, with 9 bases between. Germline lookup yields CDR1 SQVTM and CDR2 ANQGSEA. The CDR3 is 13 residues long. The CDR3 here is CSVERQWNTEAFF. The CDR3 region has the DNA TGCAGCGTTGAGCGGCAGTGGAACACTGAAGCTTTCTTT. Looking up the rest from reference TRBV29-1 and TRBJ1-1 gives the full variable domain: SAVISQKPSRDICQRGTSLTIQCQVDSQVTMMFWYRQQPGQSLTLIATANQGSEATYESGFVIDKFPISRPNLTFSTLTVSNMSPEDSSIYLCSVERQWNTEAFFGQGTRLTVV.

The genes are TRBV6-5 and TRBJ1-1; D gene ambiguous. V was pared by 7 bases and J by 1 base, with 10 bases between. The germline gives CDR1 MNHEY, CDR2 SVGAGI. This CDR3 is built from 13 residues. In DNA, the CDR3 is TGTGCCAGCAAAGAACATTCGAACACTGAAGCTTTCTTT. Protein product: CASKEHSNTEAFF.

The chain is built from TRBV3-1 (or the pseudogene TRBV3-2) and TRBJ2-1; the D gene is possibly TRBD1 (6 bases). V lost 6 bases and J 3 bases, leaving 15 bases between the germline ends. The CDR3 has 15 residues. Germline V gene lookup returns CDR1 LGHDT and CDR2 YNNKEL (reference sequence). The CDR3 nucleotides are TGTGCCAGCAGTACACAGGGAGTTTACTACAATGAGCAGTTCTTC. Translated: CASSTQGVYYNEQFF.

The J gene is TRBJ2-3, the V gene TRBV11-2; tentative D call: TRBD1 (6 bases). The germline V and J ends were trimmed by 4 bases and 7 bases, with 12 bases remaining between them. The CDR3 spans 13 residues. Germline CDR1 SGHAT, CDR2 FQNNGV. The CDR3 DNA sequence: TGTGCCAGCAGCTCGACAGGTATCAATACGCAGTATTTT. Residues: CASSSTGINTQYF.

The chain couples TRBV7-8 to TRBJ1-3; 10 bases align to TRBD1. This CDR3 has 19 residues. Looked up from germline, CDR1 is SGHVS and CDR2 is FQNEAQ. V lost 3 bases and J lost 4; bases outside the gene matches: 15. The CDR3 DNA sequence: TGTGCCAGCAGCTTCCCGACAGGGGGCTCAGGTCTGTCAGGAAACACCATATATTTT. This sequence encodes CASSFPTGGSGLSGNTIYF. Complete variable domain (other parts from reference TRBV7-8 and TRBJ1-3): GAGVSQSPRYKVAKRGQDVALRCDPISGHVSLFWYQQALGQGPEFLTYFQNEAQLDKSGLPSDRFFAERPEGSVSTLKIQRTQQEDSAVYLCASSFPTGGSGLSGNTIYFGEGSWLTVV.

The chain carries TRBV9 and TRBJ2-2; D remains unclear. Per germline, CDR1 SGDLS and CDR2 YYNGEE. CDR3 length: 13 amino acids. Trimming removed 3 bases at V and 1 base at J, with 4 bases between. The CDR3 loop reads CASSGENTGELFF. The DNA of the CDR3 is TGTGCCAGCAGCGGAGAGAACACCGGGGAGCTGTTTTTT.

This chain joins TRBV2 and TRBJ2-2; D is possibly TRBD1 (5 bases). Germline CDR1 reads SNHLY; CDR2 reads FYNNEI. The V and J ends lost 7 bases and 1 base respectively, with 13 bases between them. The CDR3 is 15 amino acids. The CDR3 nucleotides read TGTGCCAGCAAGGGGTTTCAGATGAACACCGGGGAGCTGTTTTTT. Translating gives CASKGFQMNTGELFF.

The DNA of the CDR3 is TGTGCCAGCAGCACGACAGGGGGATATAATTCACCCCTCCACTTT. Its translation is CASSTTGGYNSPLHF. The genes are TRBV7-3 and TRBJ1-6; 9 bases line up with TRBD1. The length of the CDR3 is 15 residues. The ends lost 5 bases at V and 4 bases at J; junction bases unmatched: 3. Germline-derived CDR1 and CDR2 are SGHTA and FQGTGA.

This clone was detected only a few times. The chain joins TRBV12-3 or TRBV12-4 to TRBJ2-7, with D maybe TRBD1 (5 bases). The germline V and J ends were trimmed by 5 bases and 11 bases, with 13 bases remaining between them. This CDR3 region has 11 residues. In DNA form, the CDR3 reads TGTGCCAGCAGTCCTGACAGTAACAAGTACTTC. The encoded protein is CASSPDSNKYF.

V is TRBV12-3 or TRBV12-4 and J is TRBJ2-7, with D possibly being TRBD1 (5 bases). With 5 bases removed from V and 5 bases from J, the gap between germline ends came to 13 bases. The CDR3 runs 13 residues. Here the CDR3 reads CASSLQGFDEQYF. The CDR3, as DNA: TGTGCCAGCAGTCTGCAGGGCTTCGACGAGCAGTACTTC.

The rearrangement uses TRBV11-3 and TRBJ2-3, with 14 nucleotides matching TRBD2. The length of the CDR3 is 18 residues. With V trimmed by 5 bases and J by 1 base, 8 bases remained unmatched. The germline V gene encodes CDR1 SGHNT and CDR2 YENEEA. This chain's CDR3 is CASSPGLAGGFGTDTQYF. The CDR3 nucleotides are TGTGCCAGCAGCCCAGGACTAGCGGGGGGTTTTGGCACAGATACGCAGTATTTT.

The J gene is TRBJ1-4, the V gene TRBV7-9; no reliable D call. This CDR3 has 16 residues. Trimming pared 5 bases from V and 0 bases from J, leaving 13 bases between. Germline V gene lookup returns CDR1 SEHNR and CDR2 FQNEAQ (reference sequence). The CDR3 loop reads CASSTTADATNEKLFF. As DNA, the CDR3 is TGTGCCAGCAGCACCACAGCAGACGCAACTAATGAAAAACTGTTTTTT.

CDR3 nucleotide sequence: TGTGCCAGCAGCCCGGCTCCGGGAGACGGTTGGAATGAGCAGTTCTTC. This encodes CASSPAPGDGWNEQFF. The chain carries TRBV7-8 and TRBJ2-1; D perhaps matches TRBD2 (6 bases). CDR3 size: 16 residues. CDR1 and CDR2 from the germline V gene are SGHVS and FQNEAQ. V shed 5 bases and J shed 7 bases, with 21 bases lying between them.